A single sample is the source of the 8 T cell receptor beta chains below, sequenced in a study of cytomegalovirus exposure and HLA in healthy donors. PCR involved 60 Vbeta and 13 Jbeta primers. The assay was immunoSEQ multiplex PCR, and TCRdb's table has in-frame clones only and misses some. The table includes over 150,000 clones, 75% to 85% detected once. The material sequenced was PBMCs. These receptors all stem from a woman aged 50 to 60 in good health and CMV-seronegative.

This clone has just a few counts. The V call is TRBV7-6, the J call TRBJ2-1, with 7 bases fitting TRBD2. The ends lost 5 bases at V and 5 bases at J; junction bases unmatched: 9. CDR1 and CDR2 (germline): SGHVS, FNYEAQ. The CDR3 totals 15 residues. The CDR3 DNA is TGTGCCAGCAGCCCCGGGGGGTTCCAGGACAATGAGCAGTTCTTC. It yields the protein CASSPGGFQDNEQFF.

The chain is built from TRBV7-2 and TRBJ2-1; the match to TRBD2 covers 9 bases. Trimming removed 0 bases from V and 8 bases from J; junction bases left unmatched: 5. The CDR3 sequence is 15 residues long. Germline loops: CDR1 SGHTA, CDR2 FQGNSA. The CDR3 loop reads CASSLASGGRDEQFF. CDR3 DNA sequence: TGTGCCAGCAGCTTAGCAAGCGGGGGGAGGGATGAGCAGTTCTTC.

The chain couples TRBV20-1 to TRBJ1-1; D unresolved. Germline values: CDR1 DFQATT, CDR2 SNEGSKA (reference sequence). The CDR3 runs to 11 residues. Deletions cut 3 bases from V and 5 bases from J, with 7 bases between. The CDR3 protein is CSASLRTEAFF. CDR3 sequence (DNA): TGCAGTGCTAGTCTGAGAACTGAAGCTTTCTTT.

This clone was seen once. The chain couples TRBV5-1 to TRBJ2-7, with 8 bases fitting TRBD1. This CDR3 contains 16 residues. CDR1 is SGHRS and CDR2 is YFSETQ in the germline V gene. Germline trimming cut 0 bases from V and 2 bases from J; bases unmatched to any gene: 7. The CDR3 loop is CASSLARTGGTYEQYF. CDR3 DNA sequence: TGCGCCAGCAGCTTGGCGAGAACAGGGGGGACCTACGAGCAGTACTTC.

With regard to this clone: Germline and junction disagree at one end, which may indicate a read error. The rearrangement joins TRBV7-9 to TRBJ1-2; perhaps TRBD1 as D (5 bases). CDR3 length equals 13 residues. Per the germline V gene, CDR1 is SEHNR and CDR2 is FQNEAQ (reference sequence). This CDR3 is CSSSLDGGTGYTF. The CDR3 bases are TGTTCCAGCAGCTTAGACGGGGGTACGGGCTACACCTTC.

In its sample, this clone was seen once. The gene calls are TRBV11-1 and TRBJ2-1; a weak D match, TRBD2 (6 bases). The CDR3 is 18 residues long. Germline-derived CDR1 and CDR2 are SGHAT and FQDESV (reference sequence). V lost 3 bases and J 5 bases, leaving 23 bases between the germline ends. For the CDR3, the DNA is TGTGCCAGCAGCTTTTTCAGCCCGGGACTTCGCCCTAACAATGAGCAGTTCTTC. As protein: CASSFFSPGLRPNNEQFF. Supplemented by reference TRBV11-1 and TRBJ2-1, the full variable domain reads EAEVAQSPRYKITEKSQAVAFWCDPISGHATLYWYRQILGQGPELLVQFQDESVVDDSQLPKDRFSAERLKGVDSTLKIQPAELGDSAMYLCASSFFSPGLRPNNEQFFGPGTRLTVL.

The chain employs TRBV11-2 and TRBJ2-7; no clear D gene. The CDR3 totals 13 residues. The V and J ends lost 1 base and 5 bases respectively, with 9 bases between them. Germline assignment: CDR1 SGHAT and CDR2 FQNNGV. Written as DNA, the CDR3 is TGTGCCAGCAGCTTAGGTCAAGAGGACGAGCAGTACTTC. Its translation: CASSLGQEDEQYF.

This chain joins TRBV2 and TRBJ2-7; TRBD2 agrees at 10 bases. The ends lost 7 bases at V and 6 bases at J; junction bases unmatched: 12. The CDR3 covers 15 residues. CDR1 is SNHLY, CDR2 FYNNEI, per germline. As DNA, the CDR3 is TGTGCCAGCACCTTAGCGGGGGGTTCGTTGAGCGAGCAGTACTTC. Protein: CASTLAGGSLSEQYF.